The 15 T cell receptor beta chains presented below share a single source sample, sequenced in a study of blood T cell repertoires in COVID-19. Assay: immunoSEQ multiplex PCR; the TCRdb copy retains only in-frame clones and omits some. Here the sample spans 200,000 to 300,000 clones, around 85% being singletons. Sequencing input: peripheral blood. The receptors derive from a man aged 55-75 years with acute or convalescent COVID-19.

The gene calls are TRBV5-1 and TRBJ1-1, with TRBD1 matching over 7 bases. In germline, CDR1 is SGHRS, CDR2 YFSETQ. V shed 3 bases and J 1 base; nucleotides not matched to a gene: 3. This CDR3 comprises 14 residues. CDR3 amino acids: CASSSQGRNTEAFF. The CDR3 region has the DNA TGCGCCAGCAGCTCACAGGGGCGGAACACTGAAGCTTTCTTT.

The V and J genes are TRBV28 and TRBJ1-2; D is undetermined. V dropped 6 bases and J dropped 6 bases, with 23 bases sitting between them. Looked up from germline, CDR1 is MDHEN and CDR2 is SYDVKM. The CDR3 is 16 amino acids. The CDR3 bases are TGTGCCAGCAGCCCATCCGGTAGGCAAGCAGGTGATGGCTACACCTTC. Translated, it gives CASSPSGRQAGDGYTF.

V and J are TRBV11-1 and TRBJ2-2; 9 bases agree with TRBD1. CDR1 is SGHAT, CDR2 FQDESV, per germline (reference sequence). Trimming took 6 bases from V and 4 from J; bases not matched to a gene: 9. The CDR3 runs 16 residues. The CDR3 protein is CASSSYRGPSTGELFF. CDR3 DNA sequence: TGTGCCAGCAGTTCCTACAGGGGGCCGAGCACCGGGGAGCTGTTTTTT.

This clone has a handful of counts. The chain employs TRBV5-1 and TRBJ1-2; 9 nucleotides agree with TRBD1. The V and J ends lost 4 bases and 7 bases, in that order; junction bases with no gene match: 5. Per the germline V gene, CDR1 is SGHRS and CDR2 is YFSETQ. There are 13 residues in the CDR3. The CDR3 nucleotides read TGCGCCAGCAGCCCGGACAGGGGAGGTGGCTACACCTTC. Its translation: CASSPDRGGGYTF.

The V and J genes are TRBV29-1 and TRBJ2-7; maybe TRBD2 (5 bases). Trimming pared 3 bases from V and 7 bases from J, leaving 19 bases between. CDR3 size: 14 residues. Looked up from germline, CDR1 is SQVTM and CDR2 is ANQGSEA. The CDR3 nucleotides are TGCAGCGTTGAGGTAGGACTTAATTGGGGAGAGCAGTACTTC. It codes for CSVEVGLNWGEQYF.

The V and J genes are TRBV3-1 (or the pseudogene TRBV3-2) and TRBJ2-7; 12 bases line up with TRBD2. The V segment lost 0 bases and the J segment 5 bases; nucleotides outside the gene matches: 5. Germline values: CDR1 LGHDT, CDR2 YNNKEL (reference sequence). The CDR3 runs to 16 residues. The CDR3 protein is CASSQDRSSGRDEQYF. In DNA form, the CDR3 reads TGTGCCAGCAGCCAAGATAGGTCTAGCGGGAGGGACGAGCAGTACTTC.

The chain couples TRBV30 to TRBJ1-5; possibly TRBD1 for D (5 bases). CDR3 size: 15 residues. Germline V gene lookup returns CDR1 GTSNPN and CDR2 SVGIG (reference sequence). Deletions cut 3 bases from V and 1 base from J, with 13 bases between. Here the CDR3 reads CAWSGAGLSNQPQHF. The CDR3 region has the DNA TGTGCCTGGAGCGGGGCGGGATTAAGCAATCAGCCCCAGCATTTT.

This chain joins TRBV6-6 and TRBJ1-5, with TRBD1 matching 10 bases. The V segment lost 5 bases and the J segment 2 bases; nucleotides outside the gene matches: 6. This CDR3 has 16 amino acids. Germline loops: CDR1 MNHNY, CDR2 SVGAGI (reference sequence). The CDR3 coding sequence is TGTGCCAGCAGTGGGGACAGGGGATTTGGCAATCAGCCCCAGCATTTT. Translating it yields CASSGDRGFGNQPQHF.

The sample holds a few counts of this clone. V is TRBV7-3 and J is TRBJ2-7; D is possibly TRBD2 (5 bases). V lost 5 bases, J lost 6 bases, and 14 bases lay in between. Germline assignment: CDR1 SGHTA and CDR2 FQGTGA. The CDR3 is 13 amino acids. CDR3 nucleotides: TGTGCCAGCAGCATCGGGATCACGGGCGAGCAGTACTTC. Protein: CASSIGITGEQYF.

This clone was seen only a few times. The chain recombines TRBV19 with TRBJ1-5; possible D gene TRBD1, 6 bases. The germline V gene encodes CDR1 LNHDA and CDR2 SQIVND (reference sequence). V lost 3 bases and J 2 bases, leaving 14 bases between the germline ends. The CDR3 spans 16 residues. As DNA, the CDR3 is TGTGCCAGTAGTATCTACCCGGACAGTGGCAATCAGCCCCAGCATTTT. The encoded protein is CASSIYPDSGNQPQHF. The full variable domain, rest sourced from reference TRBV19 and TRBJ1-5, is DGGITQSPKYLFRKEGQNVTLSCEQNLNHDAMYWYRQDPGQGLRLIYYSQIVNDFQKGDIAEGYSVSREKKESFPLTVTSAQKNPTAFYLCASSIYPDSGNQPQHFGDGTRLSIL.

This clone turned up a few times. This chain connects TRBV10-1 to TRBJ2-3, with D maybe TRBD1 (5 bases). Germline CDR1 WNHNN, CDR2 SYGVQD (reference sequence). The V end was cut by 7 bases, the J end by 0 bases, with 11 bases between. The CDR3 is 14 residues long. The CDR3 nucleotides read TGCGCCAGCATCTGGACACCCAGCACAGATACGCAGTATTTT. This sequence encodes CASIWTPSTDTQYF.

This clone was recorded once. CDR3 protein: CATSVTGVGNQPQHF. Written as DNA, the CDR3 is TGTGCCACCAGTGTCACGGGGGTCGGCAATCAGCCCCAGCATTTT. The J gene is TRBJ1-5, the V gene TRBV24-1; tentative D call: TRBD1 (5 bases). The ends were cut back, 5 bases at V and 2 bases at J, with 12 bases in the middle. Germline assignment: CDR1 KGHDR and CDR2 SFDVKD. This CDR3 has 15 amino acids.

This chain links TRBV4-3 with TRBJ1-5; D remains unclear. CDR3 size: 14 residues. CDR1 is LGHNA, CDR2 YSLEER, per germline. V shed 0 bases and J shed 2 bases, with 5 bases lying between them. The CDR3 sequence is CASSQDLGNQPQHF. The CDR3, as DNA: TGCGCCAGCAGCCAAGATCTAGGCAATCAGCCCCAGCATTTT.

The chain combines TRBV7-2 with TRBJ1-2, with 7 bases that match TRBD1. Germline trimming cut 3 bases from V and 7 bases from J; bases unmatched to any gene: 14. Germline CDR1 is SGHTA and CDR2 is FQGNSA. The CDR3 sequence is 16 residues long. The CDR3 protein is CASSLLSLGGAGGYTF. CDR3 bases: TGTGCCAGCAGCTTGTTAAGCCTAGGGGGCGCGGGTGGCTACACCTTC.

This chain uses TRBV29-1 with TRBJ1-6; D is undetermined. The CDR3 is made up of 13 amino acids. V shed 4 bases and J shed 8 bases, with 12 bases lying between them. Per germline, CDR1 SQVTM and CDR2 ANQGSEA. DNA for the CDR3: TGCAGCGTTGGTGGGTCCCGGGATTCACCCCTCCACTTT. It encodes CSVGGSRDSPLHF.